This T cell receptor beta chain is from a study of long-term antiretroviral therapy in people with HIV (dated by TCRdb to the early 2020s). About the full investigation: The earliest samples were collected about a decade before the 2015 WHO recommendation for immediate ART, when ART was typically delayed until CD4 counts fell. A retrospective serial study tested whether ART initiation and durable HIV suppression were associated with changes in peripheral blood TRB repertoire composition and diversity. A total of around 200 cryopreserved PBMC samples were contributed to the cohort by 30 adults with confirmed HIV infection, with samples collected serially over a mean of approximately six years (range 1-12). About 35% of the 30 participants with HIV were female. No cross-contamination during QIAcube processing turned up in test extractions that ran a monoclonal T-cell line alongside 25 to 35 polyclonal samples.

Study-level results and caveats: The repertoire was dominated across all time points by expanded TRB clones identified before ART initiation, although this dominance was seen to fluctuate and to decrease in many PLHIV after ART. Because cell numbers in pre-ART samples were limited, unsorted PBMC were profiled instead of sorted CD4+ and CD8+ T cells. Owing to limited PBMC availability, only the TCR beta chain was sequenced, without alpha chain pairing. The samples span the years 2004 to 2017, and the ART regimens used at that time may not be as effective as current regimens. CDR3 length ranges in HIV repertoires were narrower than in controls, and network structure suggested an antigen-experienced repertoire with only a slight naive shift after ART. Inferences about post-ART repertoire changes were limited because no data were available on ART adherence, viral resistance or therapy changes. A significant increase in TRB diversity was found to be associated with ART initiation, although TRB diversity was observed to remain significantly below that of transplant donor controls even after long-term ART.

Concerning this clone: The antigen it binds to is not known. Within one base of it there is no much larger clone, and no base qualities were kept.

CDR1 MGHDK and CDR2 SYGVNS were looked up in the germline V gene. V is pared back by 7 bases and J by 8 bases, with 15 bases lying between the germline termini. The CDR3 spans 13 residues, from the cysteine through the phenylalanine. This entry keeps only the CDR3 DNA: 39 bases, framed from base 1. The immunoSEQ hsTCRB v3.0 assay was used at survey level resolution for TRB variable region sequencing. A depth of 40,000-50,000 T-cell genomes per sample was targeted for TRB sequencing. Pooled TRB libraries were sequenced on an Illumina MiSeq with a v3 150-cycle kit. For the original study's pipeline: Analysis of repertoires was carried out in R inside a reproducible Nextflow workflow spanning QC, data transformation and analysis. LymphoSeq2, an R package for exploring AIRR-Seq data, was used to implement the custom analyses. A few samples that produced fewer than 5000 total TRB sequences were removed, so 150 to 200 HIV repertoires were analyzed. Among the roughly 190 retained HIV repertoires, fewer than 65 were collected before ART initiation and under 150 after ART initiation. Repertoires were downsampled to 5000 TRB nucleotide sequences, with summary statistics averaged over 100 downsampling iterations. The analysis kept only TRB sequences whose CDR3 regions were at least seven amino acids long. A Shannon entropy-derived clonality score and the Gini coefficient were used to measure diversity. Repertoire networks linked the top 5000 CDR3 amino acid sequences whenever two sequences differed by an edit distance of one. For TRB CDR3 amino acid sequences, GLIPH2 was used to predict antigen specificity groups and MHC restriction. CDR3 amino acid sequences were matched against VDJdb and McPAS-TCR to flag known CMV, EBV, HIV or tissue antigen associations. Pre-ART, post-ART and control groups were compared with Wilcoxon signed-rank tests and Holm-Bonferroni correction. The immuneACCESS repertoire file appears here via TCRdb, limited to in-frame rearrangements. These files lack a portion of the clones; in checked studies, under half of the deficit traces to unresolved V genes, and the cause of the others is not known. Clone size and V and J calls were adopted from that table, with D and trimming inferred from the DNA. The sample includes about 33,000 clones, with about 74% observed a single time. Roughly 7.2% of the sample belongs to the ten largest clones.

Inclusion was restricted to participants for whom at least one PBMC sample before ART initiation and at least two post-ART samples were available. Treatment was received in the United States of America by all participants with HIV. Before DNA extraction, cryopreserved samples of roughly 0.9-11 million PBMC were thawed and washed. At the time of the earliest PBMC sample, participants with HIV were aged between about 23 and 54 years. Each participant contributed PBMC samples from 1-4 timepoints before ART initiation and 2-8 timepoints after ART initiation, with a median of 7 samples. Serial HIV viral load, CD4+ T-cell count, ART history and demographic data were obtained for every participant. A Qiagen kit on a QIAcube was used to extract genomic DNA from unsorted PBMC, with samples processed in batches of 12.

The chain links TRBV25-1 with TRBJ2-1; the D gene is possibly TRBD1 or TRBD2, with 5 bases matching each. The sample here was unsorted PBMCs, taken 2 years after starting antiretroviral therapy. The TCR comes from a woman between 50 and 59 years old with HIV. The CDR3 protein sequence reads: CASNPGASDEQFF. The DNA sequence is as follows: TGTGCCAGCAACCCCGGGGCCTCCGATGAGCAGTTCTTC.